This T cell receptor (beta chain) is from a study of vaccination and CD4 T cells after COVID-19. Points from the study as a whole: Among reactive clones from convalescent patients, a median approximately 86% appeared only post-vaccination.

Oncomine TCR Beta short-read sequencing was applied to DNA from cultured CD4+ T cells. Genomic DNA was drawn out of CD4+ T cells grown in culture. TCRdb re-derived calls from the PCR reads in MiXCR, one entry per CDR3 protein. The sample carries about 20,000 distinct CDR3 sequences, approximately 45% recorded once. Germline lookup yields CDR1 SGHTA and CDR2 FQGNSA. Between the trimmed V and J ends, which lost 1 base and 0 bases, there was a span of 10 bases. This CDR3 has 16 amino acids. Treatment given: approximately 11-day PBMC culture with coronavirus spike peptide pools or control peptides (ViraFEST assay). ViraFEST used peptide pools to expand antigen-specific T cells and subsequently sequenced their TCRs. The authors isolated CD4+ T cells by negative selection after around 10 days of culture. As concerns this clonotype: The antigen remains unidentified.

Specimen: CD4+ T cells from blood, cultured in vitro, collected before SARS-CoV-2 vaccination. The TCR was taken from a human donor who had recovered from COVID-19. This rearrangement joins TRBV7-2 to TRBJ1-3, with D maybe TRBD1 (6 bases). CDR3 sequence reads: CASSLGQAFSGNTIYF. CDR3 bases: TGTGCCAGCAGCTTAGGACAGGCCTTCTCTGGAAACACCATATATTTT.